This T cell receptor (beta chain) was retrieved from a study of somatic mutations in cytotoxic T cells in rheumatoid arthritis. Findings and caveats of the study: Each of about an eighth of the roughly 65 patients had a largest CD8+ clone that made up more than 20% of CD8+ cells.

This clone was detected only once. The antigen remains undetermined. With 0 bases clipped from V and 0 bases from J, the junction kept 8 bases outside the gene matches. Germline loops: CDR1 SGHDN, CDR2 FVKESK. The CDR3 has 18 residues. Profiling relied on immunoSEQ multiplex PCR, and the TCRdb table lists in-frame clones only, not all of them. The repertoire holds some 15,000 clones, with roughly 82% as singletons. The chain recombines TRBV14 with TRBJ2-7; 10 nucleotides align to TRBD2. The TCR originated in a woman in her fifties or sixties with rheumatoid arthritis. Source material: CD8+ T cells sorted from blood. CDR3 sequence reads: CASSQEGESSGSSYEQYF. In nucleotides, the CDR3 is TGTGCCAGCAGCCAAGAAGGGGAATCTAGCGGGAGCTCCTACGAGCAGTACTTC. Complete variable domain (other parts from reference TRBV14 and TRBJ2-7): EAGVTQFPSHSVIEKGQTVTLRCDPISGHDNLYWYRRVMGKEIKFLLHFVKESKQDESGMPNNRFLAERTGGTYSTLKVQPAELEDSGVYFCASSQEGESSGSSYEQYFGPGTRLTVT.